This T cell receptor (beta chain) comes out of a study of blood T cells in healthy people across ages. Combining a sample-barcoded 5' primer with a J-beta primer mix, a second PCR ran for roughly 6 to 12 cycles. Template switching added a 12-random-nucleotide identifier to every cDNA molecule. Paired-end reads containing CDR3 totaled no fewer than 2.5 million for each sample. Using its own MiXCR run on the 5' RACE reads, TCRdb lists one record per CDR3 protein. The data hold approximately 800,000 distinct CDR3 sequences, with over 45% observed a single time. Germline V gene data show CDR1 as ENHRY and CDR2 as SYGVKD. This CDR3 comprises 15 residues. Germline trimming cut 2 bases from V and 11 bases from J; bases unmatched to any gene: 12.

The gene calls are TRBV10-3 and TRBJ2-5; 9 bases line up with TRBD1. What was sequenced was blood. This TCR was recovered from a man aged 30 to 39 in good health. As DNA, the CDR3 is TGTGCCATCAGTGAGCGGGGACAGGGCCCCAACGGGCAGTACTTC. Translation: CAISERGQGPNGQYF.